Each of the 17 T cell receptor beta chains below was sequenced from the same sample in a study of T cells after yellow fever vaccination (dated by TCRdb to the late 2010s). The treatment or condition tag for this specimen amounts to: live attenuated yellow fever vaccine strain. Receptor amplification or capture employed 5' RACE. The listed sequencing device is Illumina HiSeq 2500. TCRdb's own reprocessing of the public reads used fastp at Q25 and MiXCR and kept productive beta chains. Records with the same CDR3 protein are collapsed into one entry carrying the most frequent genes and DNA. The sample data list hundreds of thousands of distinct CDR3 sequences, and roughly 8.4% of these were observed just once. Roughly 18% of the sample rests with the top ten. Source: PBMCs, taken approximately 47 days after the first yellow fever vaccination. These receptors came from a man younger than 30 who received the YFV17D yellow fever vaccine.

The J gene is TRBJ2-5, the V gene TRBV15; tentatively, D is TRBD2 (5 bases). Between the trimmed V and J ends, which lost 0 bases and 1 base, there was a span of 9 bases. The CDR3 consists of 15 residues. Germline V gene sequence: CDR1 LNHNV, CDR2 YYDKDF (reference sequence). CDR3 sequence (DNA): TGTGCCACCAGCAGAGATTCGGCGGGCCAAGAGACCCAGTACTTC. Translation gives CATSRDSAGQETQYF.

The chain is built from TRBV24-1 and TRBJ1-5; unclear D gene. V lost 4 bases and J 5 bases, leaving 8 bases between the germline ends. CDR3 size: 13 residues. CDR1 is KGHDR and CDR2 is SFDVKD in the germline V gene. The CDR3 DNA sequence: TGTGCCACCAGTGACCGGATGGATCAGCCCCAGCATTTT. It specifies CATSDRMDQPQHF.

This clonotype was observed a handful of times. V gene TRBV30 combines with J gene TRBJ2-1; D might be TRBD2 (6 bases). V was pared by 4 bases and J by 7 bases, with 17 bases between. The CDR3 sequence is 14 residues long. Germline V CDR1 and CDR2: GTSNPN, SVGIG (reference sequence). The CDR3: CAWNRDLKVNEQFF. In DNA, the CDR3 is TGTGCCTGGAATCGGGACTTAAAAGTGAATGAGCAGTTCTTC.

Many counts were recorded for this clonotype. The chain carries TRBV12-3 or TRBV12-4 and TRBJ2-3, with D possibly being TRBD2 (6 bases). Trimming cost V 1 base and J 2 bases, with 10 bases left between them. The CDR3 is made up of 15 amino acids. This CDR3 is CASSLELAYTDTQYF. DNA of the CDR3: TGTGCCAGCAGTTTAGAACTAGCTTACACAGATACGCAGTATTTT.

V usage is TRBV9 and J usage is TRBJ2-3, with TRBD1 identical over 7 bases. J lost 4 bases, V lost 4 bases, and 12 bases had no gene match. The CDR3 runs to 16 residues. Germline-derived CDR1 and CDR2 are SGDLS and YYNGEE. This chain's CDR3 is CASSPRTGDYADTQYF. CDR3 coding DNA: TGTGCCAGCAGCCCAAGGACAGGAGATTATGCAGATACGCAGTATTTT.

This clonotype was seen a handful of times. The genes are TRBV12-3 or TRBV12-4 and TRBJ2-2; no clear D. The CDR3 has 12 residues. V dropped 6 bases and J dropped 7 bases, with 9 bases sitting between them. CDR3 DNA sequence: TGTGCCAGCAGCCCCCGGGTCGGGGAGCTGTTTTTT. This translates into CASSPRVGELFF.

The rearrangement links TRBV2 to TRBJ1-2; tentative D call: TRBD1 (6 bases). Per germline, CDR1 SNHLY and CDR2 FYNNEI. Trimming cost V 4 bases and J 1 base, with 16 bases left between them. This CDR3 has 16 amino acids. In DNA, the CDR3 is TGTGCCAGCAGTGCCCCCGAGGGGGGCTATAACTATGGCTACACCTTC. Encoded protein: CASSAPEGGYNYGYTF.

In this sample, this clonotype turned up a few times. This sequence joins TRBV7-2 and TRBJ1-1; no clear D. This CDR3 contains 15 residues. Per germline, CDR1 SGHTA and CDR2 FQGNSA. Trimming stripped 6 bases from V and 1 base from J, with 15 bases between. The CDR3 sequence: CASSYTPWENTEAFF. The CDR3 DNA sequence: TGTGCCAGCAGTTACACCCCATGGGAGAACACTGAAGCTTTCTTT.

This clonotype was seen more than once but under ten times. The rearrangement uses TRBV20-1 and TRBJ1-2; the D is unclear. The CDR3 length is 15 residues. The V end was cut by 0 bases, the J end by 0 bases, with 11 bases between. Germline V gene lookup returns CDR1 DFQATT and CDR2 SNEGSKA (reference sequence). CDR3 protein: CSARDGRLANYGYTF. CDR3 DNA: TGCAGTGCTAGAGACGGGCGTCTCGCTAACTATGGCTACACCTTC.

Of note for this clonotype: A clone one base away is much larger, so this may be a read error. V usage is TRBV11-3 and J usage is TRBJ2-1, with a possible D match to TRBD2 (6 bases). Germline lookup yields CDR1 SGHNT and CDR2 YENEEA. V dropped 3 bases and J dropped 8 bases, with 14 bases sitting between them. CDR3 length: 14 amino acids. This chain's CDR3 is CASSLGTGGDEQFF. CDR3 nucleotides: TGTGCCAGCAGCTTGGGGACTGGTGGCGATGAGCAGTTCTTC.

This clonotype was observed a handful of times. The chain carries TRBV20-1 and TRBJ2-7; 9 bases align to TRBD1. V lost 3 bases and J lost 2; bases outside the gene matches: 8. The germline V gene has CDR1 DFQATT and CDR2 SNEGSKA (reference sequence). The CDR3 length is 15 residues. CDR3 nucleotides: TGCAGTGCTAGCACCGGGACAGGGTCAACCTACGAGCAGTACGTC. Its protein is CSASTGTGSTYEQYV.

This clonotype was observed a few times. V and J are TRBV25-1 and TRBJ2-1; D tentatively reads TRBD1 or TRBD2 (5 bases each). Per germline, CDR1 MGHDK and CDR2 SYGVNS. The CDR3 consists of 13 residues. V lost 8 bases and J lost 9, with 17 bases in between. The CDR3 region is CASWAQGALEQFF. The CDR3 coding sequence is TGTGCCAGCTGGGCCCAGGGAGCTCTTGAGCAGTTCTTC.

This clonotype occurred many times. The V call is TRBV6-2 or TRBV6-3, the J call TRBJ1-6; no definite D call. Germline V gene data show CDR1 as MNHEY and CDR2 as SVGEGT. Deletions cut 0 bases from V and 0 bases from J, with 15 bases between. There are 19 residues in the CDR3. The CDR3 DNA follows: TGTGCCAGCAGTTACTCTGGGAGGCGGACTAGCTCCTATAATTCACCCCTCCACTTT. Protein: CASSYSGRRTSSYNSPLHF.

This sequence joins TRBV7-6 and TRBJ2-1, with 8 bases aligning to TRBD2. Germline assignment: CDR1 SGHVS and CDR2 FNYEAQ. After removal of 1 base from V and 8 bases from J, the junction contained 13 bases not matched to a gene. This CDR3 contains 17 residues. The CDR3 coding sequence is TGTGCCAGCAGCTTAGTAGACGGGGGGGCTATTAGAGATGAGCAGTTCTTC. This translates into CASSLVDGGAIRDEQFF. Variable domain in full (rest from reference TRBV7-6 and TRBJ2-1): GAGVSQSPRYKVTKRGQDVALRCDPISGHVSLYWYRQALGQGPEFLTYFNYEAQQDKSGLPNDRFSAERPEGSISTLTIQRTEQRDSAMYRCASSLVDGGAIRDEQFFGPGTRLTVL.

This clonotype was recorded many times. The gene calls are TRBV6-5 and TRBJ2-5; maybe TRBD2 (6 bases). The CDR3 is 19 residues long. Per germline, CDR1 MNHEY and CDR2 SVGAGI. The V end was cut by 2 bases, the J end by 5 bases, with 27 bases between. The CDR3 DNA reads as TGTGCCAGCAGTTACCGTCTCGAGGGAGGCAGGGAAGGAGGGGAGACCCAGTACTTC. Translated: CASSYRLEGGREGGETQYF.

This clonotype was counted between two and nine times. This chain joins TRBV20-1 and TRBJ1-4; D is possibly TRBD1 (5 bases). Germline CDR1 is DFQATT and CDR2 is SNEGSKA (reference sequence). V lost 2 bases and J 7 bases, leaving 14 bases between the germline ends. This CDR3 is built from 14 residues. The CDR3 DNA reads TGCAGTGCTAGACTCCGGGACCAAGGTGAAAAACTGTTTTTT. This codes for CSARLRDQGEKLFF.

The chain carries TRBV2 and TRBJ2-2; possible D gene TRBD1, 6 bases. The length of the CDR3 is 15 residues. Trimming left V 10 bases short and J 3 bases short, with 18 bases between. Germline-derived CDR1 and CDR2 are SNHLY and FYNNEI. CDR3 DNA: TGTGCCATAGACCCTATCAGGGGTCACACCGGGGAGCTGTTTTTT. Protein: CAIDPIRGHTGELFF.